This T cell receptor (beta chain) originates from a study of cytomegalovirus exposure and HLA in healthy donors. This CDR3 region has 16 residues. Both 60 Vbeta primers and 13 Jbeta primers went into the PCR. The data were produced by immunoSEQ multiplex PCR, yet TCRdb's version contains in-frame clones alone and is incomplete. The sample has under 150,000 clones, 80% seen once. This chain uses TRBV12-2 with TRBJ1-1. TRBV12-2 is a recognized pseudogene. The receptor was derived from a woman aged 40 to 50 in good health and CMV-seronegative. Sequencing was carried out using PBMCs. DNA for the CDR3: TGTGCAAGTCGCTTAGATCAAGGCCAGAGGGACACTGAAGCTTTCTTT. Its protein is CASRLDQGQRDTEAFF.